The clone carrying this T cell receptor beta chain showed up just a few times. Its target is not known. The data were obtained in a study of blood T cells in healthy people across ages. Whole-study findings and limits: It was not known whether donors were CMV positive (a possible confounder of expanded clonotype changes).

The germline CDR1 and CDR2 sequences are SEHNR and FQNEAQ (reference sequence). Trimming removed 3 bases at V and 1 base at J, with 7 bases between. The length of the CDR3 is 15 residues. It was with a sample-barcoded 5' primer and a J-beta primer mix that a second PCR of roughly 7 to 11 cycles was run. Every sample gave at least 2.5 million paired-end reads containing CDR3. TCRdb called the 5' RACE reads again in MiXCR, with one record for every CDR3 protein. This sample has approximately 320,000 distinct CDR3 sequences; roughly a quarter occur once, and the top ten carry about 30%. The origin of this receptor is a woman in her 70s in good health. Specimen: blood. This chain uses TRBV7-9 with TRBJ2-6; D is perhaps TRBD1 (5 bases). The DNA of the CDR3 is TGTGCCAGCAGCTTGGGGCGGTCTGGGGCCAACGTCCTGACTTTC. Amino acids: CASSLGRSGANVLTF.